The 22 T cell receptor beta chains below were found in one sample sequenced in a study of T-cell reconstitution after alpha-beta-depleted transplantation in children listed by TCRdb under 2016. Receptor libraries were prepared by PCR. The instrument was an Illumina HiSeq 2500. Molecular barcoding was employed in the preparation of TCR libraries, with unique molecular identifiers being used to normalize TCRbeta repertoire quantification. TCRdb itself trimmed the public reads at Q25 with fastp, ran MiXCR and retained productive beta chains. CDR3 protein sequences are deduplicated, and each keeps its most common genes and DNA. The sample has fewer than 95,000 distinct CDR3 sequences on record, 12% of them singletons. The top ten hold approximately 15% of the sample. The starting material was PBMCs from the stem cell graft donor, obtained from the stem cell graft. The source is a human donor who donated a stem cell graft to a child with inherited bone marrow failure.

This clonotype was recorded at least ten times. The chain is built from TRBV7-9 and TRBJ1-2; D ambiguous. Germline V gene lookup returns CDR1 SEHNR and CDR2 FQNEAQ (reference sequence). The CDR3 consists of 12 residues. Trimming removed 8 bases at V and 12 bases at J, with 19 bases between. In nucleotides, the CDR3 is TGTGCCAGCTTAGACATCTCAGGTAGCGACACCTTC. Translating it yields CASLDISGSDTF.

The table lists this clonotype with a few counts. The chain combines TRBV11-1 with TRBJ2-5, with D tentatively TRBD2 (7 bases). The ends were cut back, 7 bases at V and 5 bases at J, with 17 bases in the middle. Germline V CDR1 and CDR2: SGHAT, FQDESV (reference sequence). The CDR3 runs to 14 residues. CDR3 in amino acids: CASTQGGALETQYF. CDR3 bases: TGTGCCAGCACCCAAGGGGGGGCTCTGGAGACCCAGTACTTC.

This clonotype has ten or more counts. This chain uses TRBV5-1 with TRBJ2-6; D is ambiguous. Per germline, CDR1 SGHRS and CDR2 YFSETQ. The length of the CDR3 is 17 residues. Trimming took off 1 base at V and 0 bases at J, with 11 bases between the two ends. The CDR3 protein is CASSLWAKLSGANVLTF. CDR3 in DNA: TGCGCCAGCAGCTTGTGGGCCAAACTCTCTGGGGCCAACGTCCTGACTTTC.

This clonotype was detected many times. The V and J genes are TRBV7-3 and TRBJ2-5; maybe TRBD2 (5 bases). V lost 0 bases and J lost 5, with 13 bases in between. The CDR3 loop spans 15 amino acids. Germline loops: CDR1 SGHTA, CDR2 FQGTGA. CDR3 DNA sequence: TGTGCCAGCAGCTTAACGGGAGAGCGTCTGGAGACCCAGTACTTC. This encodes CASSLTGERLETQYF.

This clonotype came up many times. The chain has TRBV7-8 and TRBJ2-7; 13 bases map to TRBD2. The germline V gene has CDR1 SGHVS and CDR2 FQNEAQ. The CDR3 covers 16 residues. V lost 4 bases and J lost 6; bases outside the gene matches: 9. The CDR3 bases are TGTGCCAGCAGCTCGCCCGGGACTAGCGGGGACTCCGAGCAGTACTTC. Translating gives CASSSPGTSGDSEQYF.

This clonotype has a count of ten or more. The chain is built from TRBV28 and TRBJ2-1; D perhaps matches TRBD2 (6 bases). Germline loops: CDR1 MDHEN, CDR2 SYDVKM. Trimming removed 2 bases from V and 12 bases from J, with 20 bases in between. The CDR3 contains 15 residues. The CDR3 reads CASSLTSSNPQGQFF. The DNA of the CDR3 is TGTGCCAGCAGTTTAACTAGCAGTAACCCTCAGGGGCAGTTCTTC.

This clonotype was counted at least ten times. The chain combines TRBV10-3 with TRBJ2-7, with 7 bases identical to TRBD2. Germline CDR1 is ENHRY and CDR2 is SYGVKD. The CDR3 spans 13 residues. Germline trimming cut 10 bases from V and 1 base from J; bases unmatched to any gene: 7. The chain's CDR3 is CATTGTISYEQYF. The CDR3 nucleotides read TGTGCCACTACCGGGACTATTTCCTACGAGCAGTACTTC.

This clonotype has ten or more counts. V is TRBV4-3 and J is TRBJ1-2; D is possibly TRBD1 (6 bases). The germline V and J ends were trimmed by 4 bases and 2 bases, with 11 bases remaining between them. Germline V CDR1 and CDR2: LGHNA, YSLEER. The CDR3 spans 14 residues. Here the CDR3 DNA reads TGCGCCAGCAGCCCACCCCAGGGGAACTATGGCTACACCTTC. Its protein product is CASSPPQGNYGYTF.

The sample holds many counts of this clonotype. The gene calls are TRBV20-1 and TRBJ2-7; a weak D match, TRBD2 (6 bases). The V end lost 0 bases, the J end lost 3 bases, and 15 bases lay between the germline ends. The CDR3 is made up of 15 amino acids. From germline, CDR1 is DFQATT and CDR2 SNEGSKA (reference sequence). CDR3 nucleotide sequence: TGCAGTGCTAGAGACGCCGGGACTCCCGACTACGAGCAGTACTTC. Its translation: CSARDAGTPDYEQYF.

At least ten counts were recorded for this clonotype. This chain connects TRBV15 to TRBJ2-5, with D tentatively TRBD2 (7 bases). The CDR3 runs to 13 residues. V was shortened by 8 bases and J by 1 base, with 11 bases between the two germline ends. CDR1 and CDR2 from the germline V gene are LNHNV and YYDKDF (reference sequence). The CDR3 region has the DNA TGTGCCACCGCTGGGGGGGCCCAAGAGACCCAGTACTTC. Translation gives CATAGGAQETQYF.

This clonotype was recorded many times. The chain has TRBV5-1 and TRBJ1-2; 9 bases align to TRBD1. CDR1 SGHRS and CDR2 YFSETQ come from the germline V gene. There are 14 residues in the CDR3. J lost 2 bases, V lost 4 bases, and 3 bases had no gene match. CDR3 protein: CASSRTGDNYGYTF. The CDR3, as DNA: TGCGCCAGCAGCCGGACAGGGGACAACTATGGCTACACCTTC.

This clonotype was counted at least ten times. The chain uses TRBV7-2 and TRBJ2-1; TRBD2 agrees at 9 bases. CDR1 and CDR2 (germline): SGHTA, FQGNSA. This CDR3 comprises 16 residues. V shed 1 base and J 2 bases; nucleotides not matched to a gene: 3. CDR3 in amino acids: CASSLGTSAAYNEQFF. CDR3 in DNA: TGTGCCAGCAGCTTAGGGACTAGCGCTGCCTACAATGAGCAGTTCTTC.

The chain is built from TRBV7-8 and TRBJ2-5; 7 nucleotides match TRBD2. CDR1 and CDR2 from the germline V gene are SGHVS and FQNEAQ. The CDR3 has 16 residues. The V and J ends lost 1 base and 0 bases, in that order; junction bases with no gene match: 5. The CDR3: CASSLVTGGYQETQYF. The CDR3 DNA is TGTGCCAGCAGCTTAGTCACGGGAGGCTACCAAGAGACCCAGTACTTC.

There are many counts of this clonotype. The CDR3 is CASSLTQSSYNEQFF. In DNA, the CDR3 is TGTGCCAGCAGCTTAACCCAGAGCTCCTACAATGAGCAGTTCTTC. V usage is TRBV7-2 and J usage is TRBJ2-1; D is ambiguous. Germline CDR1 SGHTA, CDR2 FQGNSA. The V gene lost 2 bases and the J gene lost 0 bases, with 8 bases spanning the gap. CDR3 size: 15 residues.

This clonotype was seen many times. The CDR3 sequence is CSARGLGALIHEQYF. In DNA form, the CDR3 reads TGCAGTGCTAGAGGTCTGGGGGCCTTGATCCACGAGCAGTACTTC. This chain connects TRBV20-1 to TRBJ2-7, with a tentative D call TRBD1 (6 bases). This CDR3 has 15 amino acids. From germline, CDR1 is DFQATT and CDR2 SNEGSKA (reference sequence). V lost 1 base, J lost 5 bases, and 18 bases lay in between.

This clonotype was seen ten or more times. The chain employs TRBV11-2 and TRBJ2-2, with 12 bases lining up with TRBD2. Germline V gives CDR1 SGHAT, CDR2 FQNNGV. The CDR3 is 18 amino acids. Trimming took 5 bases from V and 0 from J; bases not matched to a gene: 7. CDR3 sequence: CASSPRLAGASNTGELFF. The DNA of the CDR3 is TGTGCCAGCAGCCCGAGACTAGCGGGAGCCTCGAACACCGGGGAGCTGTTTTTT.

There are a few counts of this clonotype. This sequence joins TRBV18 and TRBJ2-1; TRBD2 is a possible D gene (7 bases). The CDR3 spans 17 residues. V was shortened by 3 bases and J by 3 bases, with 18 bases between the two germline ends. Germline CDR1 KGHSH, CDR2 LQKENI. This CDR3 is CASSPLVGGLLYNEQFF. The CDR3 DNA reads TGTGCCAGCTCACCTCTGGTGGGGGGGCTCCTCTACAATGAGCAGTTCTTC.

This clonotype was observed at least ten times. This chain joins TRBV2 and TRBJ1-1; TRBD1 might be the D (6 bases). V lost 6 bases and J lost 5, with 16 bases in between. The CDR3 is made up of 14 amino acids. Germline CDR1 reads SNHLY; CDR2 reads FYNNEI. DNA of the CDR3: TGTGCCAGCAGGCTCGATCCAGGGGCTACTGAAGCTTTCTTT. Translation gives CASRLDPGATEAFF.

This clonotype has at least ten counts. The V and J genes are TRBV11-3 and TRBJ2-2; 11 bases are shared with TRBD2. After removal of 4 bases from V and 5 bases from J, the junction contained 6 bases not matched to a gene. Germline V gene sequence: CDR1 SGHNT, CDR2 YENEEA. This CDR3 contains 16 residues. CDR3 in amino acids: CASSSTSGSRTGELFF. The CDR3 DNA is TGTGCCAGCAGCTCTACTAGCGGGAGTAGGACCGGGGAGCTGTTTTTT.

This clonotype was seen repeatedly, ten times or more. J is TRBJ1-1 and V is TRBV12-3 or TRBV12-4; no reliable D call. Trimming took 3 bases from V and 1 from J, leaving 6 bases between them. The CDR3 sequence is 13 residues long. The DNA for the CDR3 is TGTGCCAGCAGTTTGACACCGAACACTGAAGCTTTCTTT. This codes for CASSLTPNTEAFF.

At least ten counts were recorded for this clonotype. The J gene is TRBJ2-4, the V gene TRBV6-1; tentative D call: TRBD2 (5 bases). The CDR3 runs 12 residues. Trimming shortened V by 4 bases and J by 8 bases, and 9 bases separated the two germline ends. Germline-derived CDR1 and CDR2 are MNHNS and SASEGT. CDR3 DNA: TGTGCCAGCAGTGTCGAGGGTTACATTCAGTACTTC. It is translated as CASSVEGYIQYF.

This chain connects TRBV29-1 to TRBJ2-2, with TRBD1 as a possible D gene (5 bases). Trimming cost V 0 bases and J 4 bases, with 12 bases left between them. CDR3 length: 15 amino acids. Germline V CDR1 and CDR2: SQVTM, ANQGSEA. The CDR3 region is CSVEDRVGVTGELFF. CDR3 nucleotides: TGCAGCGTTGAAGATCGCGTAGGGGTCACCGGGGAGCTGTTTTTT.